The rows below give T cell receptor beta chains drawn from one sample of a study of blood T cell repertoires in COVID-19. TCRdb's table, derived via immunoSEQ multiplex PCR, lists solely in-frame clones and lacks some. The data show around 130,000 clones, 84% seen once. Sequencing input: PBMCs or T cells enriched from blood (not recorded which). All receptors derive from a woman younger than 30 who had been exposed to COVID-19. Both conserved end residues are part of each CDR3. Fields, in order: J gene, V gene, CDR3 protein.

J: TRBJ2-3
V: TRBV13
CDR3: CASSLKTGLADTQYF

J: TRBJ1-2
V: TRBV5-4
CDR3: CASQIWGGGYGYTF

J: TRBJ2-7
V: TRBV27
CDR3: CASSPRGTVGSYEQYF

J: TRBJ1-5
V: TRBV7-2
CDR3: CASSFDNNQPQHF

J: TRBJ2-7
V: TRBV6-5
CDR3: CASSYPPPGQGAQQYF

J: TRBJ2-2
V: TRBV2
CDR3: CASSVGTAGELFF

J: TRBJ2-1
V: TRBV5-1
CDR3: CASSVRGTSGSSSYNEQFF

J: TRBJ2-1
V: TRBV11-3
CDR3: CASSLDGAGAKQFF

J: TRBJ1-1
V: TRBV7-9
CDR3: CASITRGQGNTEAFF

J: TRBJ1-1
V: TRBV19
CDR3: CASSMRALNTEAFF

J: TRBJ1-5
V: TRBV27
CDR3: CASQGQGIANQPQHF

J: TRBJ2-7
V: TRBV5-5
CDR3: CASSSPGGPPYEQYF

J: TRBJ2-3
V: TRBV19
CDR3: CASSNGLASSTDTQYF

J: TRBJ2-1
V: TRBV4-3
CDR3: CASSPDPPDSIRNEQFF

J: TRBJ2-7
V: TRBV28
CDR3: CASGATKQYF

J: TRBJ2-2
V: TRBV4-1
CDR3: CASSQERELAGGGELFF

J: TRBJ2-5
V: TRBV14
CDR3: CASSQDLSYWETQYF

J: TRBJ2-1
V: TRBV6-2/TRBV6-3
CDR3: CASSFPLSGSYNEQFF

J: TRBJ1-4
V: TRBV28
CDR3: CAISEEGREKLFF

J: TRBJ1-2
V: TRBV7-2
CDR3: CASSFPQGDGYTF